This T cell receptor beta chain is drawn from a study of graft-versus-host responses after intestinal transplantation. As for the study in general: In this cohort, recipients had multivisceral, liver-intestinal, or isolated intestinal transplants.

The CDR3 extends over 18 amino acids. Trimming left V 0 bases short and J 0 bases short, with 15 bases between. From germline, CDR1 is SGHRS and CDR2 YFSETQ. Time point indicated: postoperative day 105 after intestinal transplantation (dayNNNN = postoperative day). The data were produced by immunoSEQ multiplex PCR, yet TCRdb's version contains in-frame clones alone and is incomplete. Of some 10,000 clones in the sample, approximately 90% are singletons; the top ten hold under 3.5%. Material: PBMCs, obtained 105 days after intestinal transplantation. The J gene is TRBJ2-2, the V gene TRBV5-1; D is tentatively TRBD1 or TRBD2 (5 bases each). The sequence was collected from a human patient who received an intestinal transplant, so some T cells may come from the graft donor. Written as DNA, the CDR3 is TGCGCCAGCAGCTTGGTCGGGACCACACATACGAACACCGGGGAGCTGTTTTTT. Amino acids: CASSLVGTTHTNTGELFF.